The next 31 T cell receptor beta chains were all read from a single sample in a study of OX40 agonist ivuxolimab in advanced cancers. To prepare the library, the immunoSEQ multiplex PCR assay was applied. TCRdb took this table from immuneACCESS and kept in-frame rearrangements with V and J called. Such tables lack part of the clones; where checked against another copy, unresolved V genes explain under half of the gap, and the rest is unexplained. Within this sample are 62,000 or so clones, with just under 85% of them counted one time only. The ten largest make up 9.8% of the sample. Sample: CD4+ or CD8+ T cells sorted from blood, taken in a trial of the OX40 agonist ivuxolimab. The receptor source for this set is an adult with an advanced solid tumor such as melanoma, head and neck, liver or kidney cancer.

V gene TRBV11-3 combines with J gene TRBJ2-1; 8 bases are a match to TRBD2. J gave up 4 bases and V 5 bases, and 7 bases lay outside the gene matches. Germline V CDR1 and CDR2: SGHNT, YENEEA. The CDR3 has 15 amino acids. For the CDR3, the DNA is TGTGCCAGCAGCGTTAGCGGGGCCGATTACAATGAGCAGTTCTTC. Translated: CASSVSGADYNEQFF.

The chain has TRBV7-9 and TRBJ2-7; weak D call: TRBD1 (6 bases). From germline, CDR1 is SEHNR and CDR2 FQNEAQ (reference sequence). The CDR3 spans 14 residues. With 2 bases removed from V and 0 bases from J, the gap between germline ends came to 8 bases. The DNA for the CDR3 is TGTGCCAGCAGCTTACTGGGGGCCTCCTACGAGCAGTACTTC. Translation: CASSLLGASYEQYF.

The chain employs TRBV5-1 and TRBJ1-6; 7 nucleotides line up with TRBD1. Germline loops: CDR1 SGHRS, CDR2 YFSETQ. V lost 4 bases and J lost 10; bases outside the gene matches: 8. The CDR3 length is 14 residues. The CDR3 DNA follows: TGCGCCAGCAGCCCCAGACAGGGAGGATCACCCCTCCACTTT. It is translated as CASSPRQGGSPLHF. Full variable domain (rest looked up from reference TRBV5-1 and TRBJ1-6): KAGVTQTPRYLIKTRGQQVTLSCSPISGHRSVSWYQQTPGQGLQFLFEYFSETQRNKGNFPGRFSGRQFSNSRSEMNVSTLELGDSALYLCASSPRQGGSPLHFGNGTRLTVT.

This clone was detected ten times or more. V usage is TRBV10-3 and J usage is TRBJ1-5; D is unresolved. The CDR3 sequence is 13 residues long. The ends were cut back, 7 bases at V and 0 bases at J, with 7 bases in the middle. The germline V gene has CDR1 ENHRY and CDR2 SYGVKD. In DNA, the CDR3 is TGTGCCATCAATCCGGATAGCAATCAGCCCCAGCATTTT. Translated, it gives CAINPDSNQPQHF.

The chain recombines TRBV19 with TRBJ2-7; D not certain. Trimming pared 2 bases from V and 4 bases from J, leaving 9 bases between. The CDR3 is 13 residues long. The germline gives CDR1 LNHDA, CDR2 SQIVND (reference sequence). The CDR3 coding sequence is TGTGCCAGTAGTATACGCGGTTATTACGAGCAGTACTTC. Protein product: CASSIRGYYEQYF.

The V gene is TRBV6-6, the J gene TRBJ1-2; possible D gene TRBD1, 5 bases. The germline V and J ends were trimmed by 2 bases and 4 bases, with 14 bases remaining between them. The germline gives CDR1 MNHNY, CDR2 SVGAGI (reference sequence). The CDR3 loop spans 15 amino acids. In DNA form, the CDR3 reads TGTGCCAGCAGTTACGACTCAGCAGGGCTCTATGGCTACACCTTC. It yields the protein CASSYDSAGLYGYTF.

CDR3 region: CASRVSGEAFF. The CDR3 DNA reads TGTGCCAGCAGAGTGTCGGGTGAAGCTTTCTTT. The gene calls are TRBV2 and TRBJ1-1; no clear D. The CDR3 length is 11 residues. V lost 6 bases and J 7 bases, leaving 9 bases between the germline ends. CDR1 and CDR2 from the germline V gene are SNHLY and FYNNEI.

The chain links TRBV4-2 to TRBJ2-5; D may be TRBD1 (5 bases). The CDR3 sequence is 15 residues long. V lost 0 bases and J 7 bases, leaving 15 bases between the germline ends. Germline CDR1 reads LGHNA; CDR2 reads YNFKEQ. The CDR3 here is CASSQDLQGSATQYF. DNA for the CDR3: TGTGCCAGCAGCCAAGACCTGCAGGGTAGTGCGACCCAGTACTTC.

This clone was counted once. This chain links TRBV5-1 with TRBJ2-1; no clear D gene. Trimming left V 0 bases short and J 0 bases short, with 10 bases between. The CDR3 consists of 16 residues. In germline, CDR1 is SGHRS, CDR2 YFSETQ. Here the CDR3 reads CASSLGPPSSYNEQFF. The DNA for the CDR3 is TGCGCCAGCAGCTTGGGGCCCCCTAGCTCCTACAATGAGCAGTTCTTC.

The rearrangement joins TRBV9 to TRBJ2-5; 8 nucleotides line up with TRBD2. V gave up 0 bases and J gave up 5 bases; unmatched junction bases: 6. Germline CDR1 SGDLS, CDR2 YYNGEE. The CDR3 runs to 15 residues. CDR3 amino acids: CASSVDGRGEETQYF. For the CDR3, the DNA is TGTGCCAGCAGCGTAGACGGGAGGGGGGAGGAGACCCAGTACTTC.

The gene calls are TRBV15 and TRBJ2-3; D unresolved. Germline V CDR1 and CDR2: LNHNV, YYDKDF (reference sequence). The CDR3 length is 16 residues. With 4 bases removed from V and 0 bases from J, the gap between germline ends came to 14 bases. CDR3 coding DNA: TGTGCCACCAGCACCCTACAATGGTCTAGCACAGATACGCAGTATTTT. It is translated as CATSTLQWSSTDTQYF.

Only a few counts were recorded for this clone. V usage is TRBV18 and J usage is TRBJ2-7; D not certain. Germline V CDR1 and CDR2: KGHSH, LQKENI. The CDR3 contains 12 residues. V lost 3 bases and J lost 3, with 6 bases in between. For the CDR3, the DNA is TGTGCCAGCTCACCGGGCATCTACGAGCAGTACTTC. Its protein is CASSPGIYEQYF. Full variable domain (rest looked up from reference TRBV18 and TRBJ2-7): NAGVMQNPRHLVRRRGQEARLRCSPMKGHSHVYWYRQLPEEGLKFMVYLQKENIIDESGMPKERFSAEFPKEGPSILRIQQVVRGDSAAYFCASSPGIYEQYFGPGTRLTVT.

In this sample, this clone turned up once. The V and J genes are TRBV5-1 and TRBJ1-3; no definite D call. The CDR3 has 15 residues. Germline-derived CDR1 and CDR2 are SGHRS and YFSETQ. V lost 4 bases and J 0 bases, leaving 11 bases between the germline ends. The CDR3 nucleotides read TGCGCCAGCAGCCCAGGACGGAACTCTGGAAACACCATATATTTT. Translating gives CASSPGRNSGNTIYF.

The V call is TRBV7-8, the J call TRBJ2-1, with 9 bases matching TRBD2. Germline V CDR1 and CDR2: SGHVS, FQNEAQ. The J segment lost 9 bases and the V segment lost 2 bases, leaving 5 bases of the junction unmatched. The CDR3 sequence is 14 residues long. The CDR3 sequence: CASSLSSGSSEQFF. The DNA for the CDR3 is TGTGCCAGCAGCTTAAGTAGCGGGAGTAGTGAGCAGTTCTTC.

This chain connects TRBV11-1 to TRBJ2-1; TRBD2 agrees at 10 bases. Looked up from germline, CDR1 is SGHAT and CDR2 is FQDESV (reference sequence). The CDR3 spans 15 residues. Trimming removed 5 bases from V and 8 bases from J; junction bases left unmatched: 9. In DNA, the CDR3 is TGTGCCAGCAGCCCGAGGGTAGCGGGGGGCTATGAGCAGTTCTTC. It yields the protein CASSPRVAGGYEQFF.

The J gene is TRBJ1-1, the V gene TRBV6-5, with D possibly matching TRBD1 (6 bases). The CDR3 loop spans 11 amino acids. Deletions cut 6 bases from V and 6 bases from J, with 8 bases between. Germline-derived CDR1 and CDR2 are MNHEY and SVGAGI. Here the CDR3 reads CASRQGSEAFF. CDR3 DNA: TGTGCCAGCAGACAGGGTTCTGAAGCTTTCTTT.

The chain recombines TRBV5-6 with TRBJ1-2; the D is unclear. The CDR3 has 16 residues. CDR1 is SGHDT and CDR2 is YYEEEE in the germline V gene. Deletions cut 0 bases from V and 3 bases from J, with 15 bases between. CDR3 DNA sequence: TGTGCCAGCAGCTTGGCCTTGGGAAAGTCCTACTATGGCTACACCTTC. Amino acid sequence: CASSLALGKSYYGYTF.

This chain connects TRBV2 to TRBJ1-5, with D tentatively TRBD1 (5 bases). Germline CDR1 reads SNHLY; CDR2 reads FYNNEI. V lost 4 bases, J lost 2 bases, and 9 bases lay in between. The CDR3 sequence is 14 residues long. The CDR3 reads CASSVGAGNQPQHF. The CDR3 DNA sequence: TGTGCCAGCAGTGTAGGGGCAGGCAATCAGCCCCAGCATTTT.

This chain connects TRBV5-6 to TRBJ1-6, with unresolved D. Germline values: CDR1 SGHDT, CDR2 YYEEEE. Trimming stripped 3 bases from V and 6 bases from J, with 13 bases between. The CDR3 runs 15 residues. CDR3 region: CASSWWAGFNSPLHF. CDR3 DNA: TGTGCCAGCAGCTGGTGGGCCGGGTTTAATTCACCCCTCCACTTT.

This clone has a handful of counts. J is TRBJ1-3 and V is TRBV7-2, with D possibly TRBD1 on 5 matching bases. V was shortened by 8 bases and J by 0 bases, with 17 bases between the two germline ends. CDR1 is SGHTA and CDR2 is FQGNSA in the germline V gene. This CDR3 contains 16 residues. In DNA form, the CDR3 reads TGTGCCAGCGGGGCGGGGGTTCAGGGCTCTGGAAACACCATATATTTT. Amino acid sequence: CASGAGVQGSGNTIYF.

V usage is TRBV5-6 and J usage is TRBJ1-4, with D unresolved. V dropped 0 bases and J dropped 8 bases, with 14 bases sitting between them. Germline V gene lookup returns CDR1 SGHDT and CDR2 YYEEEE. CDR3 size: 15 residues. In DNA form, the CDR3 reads TGTGCCAGCAGCTTGGCTGTCGGGAAAGGAGAAAAACTGTTTTTT. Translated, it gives CASSLAVGKGEKLFF.

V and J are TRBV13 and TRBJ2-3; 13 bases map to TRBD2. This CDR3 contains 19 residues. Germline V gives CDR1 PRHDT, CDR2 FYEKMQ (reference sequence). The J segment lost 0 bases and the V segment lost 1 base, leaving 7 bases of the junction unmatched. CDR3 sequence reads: CASSLEGLAGFRSTDTQYF. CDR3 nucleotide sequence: TGTGCCAGCAGCTTAGAGGGACTAGCGGGGTTTAGAAGCACAGATACGCAGTATTTT.

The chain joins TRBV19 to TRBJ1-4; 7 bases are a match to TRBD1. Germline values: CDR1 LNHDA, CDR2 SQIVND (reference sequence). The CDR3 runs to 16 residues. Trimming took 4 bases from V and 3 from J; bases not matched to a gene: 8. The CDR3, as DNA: TGTGCCAGTAGTAGACAGGGAGTAAGAGCTAATGAAAAACTGTTTTTT. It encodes CASSRQGVRANEKLFF.

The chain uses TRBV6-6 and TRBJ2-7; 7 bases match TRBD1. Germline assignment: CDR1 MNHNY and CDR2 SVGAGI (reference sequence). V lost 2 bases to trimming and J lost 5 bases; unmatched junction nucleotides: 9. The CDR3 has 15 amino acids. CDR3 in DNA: TGTGCCAGCAGTTACACTTGGACAGGCACGGACGAGCAGTACTTC. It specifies CASSYTWTGTDEQYF.

This chain's CDR3 is CASSLSHSVLYGYTF. CDR3 coding DNA: TGTGCCAGCAGCTTGTCGCACTCCGTGCTATATGGCTACACCTTC. V usage is TRBV5-6 and J usage is TRBJ1-2, with D unresolved. The CDR3 has 15 residues. V shed 1 base and J shed 5 bases, with 15 bases lying between them. Germline V gene data show CDR1 as SGHDT and CDR2 as YYEEEE. The full variable domain, completed using reference TRBV5-6 and TRBJ1-2, is DAGVTQSPTHLIKTRGQQVTLRCSPKSGHDTVSWYQQALGQGPQFIFQYYEEEERQRGNFPDRFSGHQFPNYSSELNVNALLLGDSALYLCASSLSHSVLYGYTFGSGTRLTVV.

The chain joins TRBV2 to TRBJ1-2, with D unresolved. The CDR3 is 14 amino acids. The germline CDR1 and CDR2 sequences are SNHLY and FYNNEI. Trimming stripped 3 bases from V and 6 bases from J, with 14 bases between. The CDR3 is CASSDLHGRNGYTF. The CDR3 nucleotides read TGTGCCAGCAGTGACCTTCATGGGAGAAATGGCTACACCTTC. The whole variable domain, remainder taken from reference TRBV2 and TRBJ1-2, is EPEVTQTPSHQVTQMGQEVILRCVPISNHLYFYWYRQILGQKVEFLVSFYNNEISEKSEIFDDQFSVERPDGSNFTLKIRSTKLEDSAMYFCASSDLHGRNGYTFGSGTRLTVV.

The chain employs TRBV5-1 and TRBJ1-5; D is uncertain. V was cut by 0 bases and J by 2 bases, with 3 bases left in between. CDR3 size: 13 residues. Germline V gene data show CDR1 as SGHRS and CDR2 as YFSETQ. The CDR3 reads CASSLVGNQPQHF. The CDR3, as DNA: TGCGCCAGCAGCTTGGTAGGCAATCAGCCCCAGCATTTT.

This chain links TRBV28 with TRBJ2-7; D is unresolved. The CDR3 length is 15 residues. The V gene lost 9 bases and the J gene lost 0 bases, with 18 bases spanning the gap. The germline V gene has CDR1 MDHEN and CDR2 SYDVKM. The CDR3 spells CASKSLRRISYEQYF. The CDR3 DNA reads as TGTGCCAGTAAATCACTCAGAAGGATCTCCTACGAGCAGTACTTC.

CDR3 sequence (DNA): TGCGCCAGCAGCGAGAGACCGGAGGGGAGGCAGTACTTC. Translation: CASSERPEGRQYF. The rearrangement uses TRBV4-1 and TRBJ2-7, with a weak D call TRBD2 (6 bases). The germline V gene encodes CDR1 MGHRA and CDR2 YSYEKL. The V end lost 5 bases, the J end lost 9 bases, and 17 bases lay between the germline ends. The CDR3 length is 13 residues.

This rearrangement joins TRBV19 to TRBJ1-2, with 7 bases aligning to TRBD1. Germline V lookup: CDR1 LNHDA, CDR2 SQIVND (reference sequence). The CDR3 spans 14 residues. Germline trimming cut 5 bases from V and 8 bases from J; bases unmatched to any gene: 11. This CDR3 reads CASSGQEGIGGYTF. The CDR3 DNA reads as TGTGCCAGTAGTGGACAGGAGGGGATTGGAGGCTACACCTTC.

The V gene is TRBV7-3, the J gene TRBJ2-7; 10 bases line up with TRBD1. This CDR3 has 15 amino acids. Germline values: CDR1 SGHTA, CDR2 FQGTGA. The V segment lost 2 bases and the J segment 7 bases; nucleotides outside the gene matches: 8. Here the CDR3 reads CASSLAGTGEWEQYF. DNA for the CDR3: TGTGCCAGCAGCTTAGCAGGGACAGGGGAATGGGAGCAGTACTTC.